These T cell receptor beta chains were read from a single sample in a study of shared clonotypes between healthy human individuals. Profiled with immunoSEQ multiplex PCR; TCRdb holds only in-frame clones, not every one. The data show approximately 2.5 million clones, with over 85% seen just once and about 0.13% held by the top ten. Sequenced: naive CD4+ T cells sorted from blood. These receptors were taken from a man between 18 and 35 years old in good health. The CDR3 runs from the conserved cysteine through the conserved F or W. A D gene is named only where the DNA matches it firmly. Clone size is shown for a subset of rows, as once, few, many or a class of expanded clone.

TRBD1	TRBJ2-1	TRBV28	once	TGTGCCAGCACCTCCGGGACAGGGGGCGTCGATGAGCAGTTCTTC	CASTSGTGGVDEQFF
TRBD2	TRBJ2-1	TRBV6-5	.	TGTGCCAGCAGTCGCGGGACTAGCGGGATCGGCGAGCAGTTCTTC	CASSRGTSGIGEQFF
.	TRBJ2-1	TRBV5-1	.	TGCGCCAGCAGCTCGCTCCGGGGCGATGAGCAGTTCTTC	CASSSLRGDEQFF
.	TRBJ1-4	TRBV4-3	.	TGCGCCAGCAGCCAAGAGAGATTTGAAAAACTGTTTTTT	CASSQERFEKLFF
TRBD1	TRBJ2-7	TRBV5-1	.	TGCGCCAGCAGCCGTGACAGGGAAGGCGAGCAGTACTTC	CASSRDREGEQYF
.	TRBJ1-1	TRBV7-2	.	TGTGCCAGCAGTAAACGTCAGACTGAAGCTTTCTTT	CASSKRQTEAFF
TRBD2	TRBJ2-5	TRBV6-6	.	TGTGCCAGCAGTTTCCTAGCGGGAGGGCTCGAGACCCAGTACTTC	CASSFLAGGLETQYF
.	TRBJ2-1	TRBV5-1	.	TGCGCCAGCAGCTCGGACCCCATCACCCTCTACAATGAGCAGTTCTTC	CASSSDPITLYNEQFF
.	TRBJ2-5	TRBV30	.	TGTGCCCAGAAACAGGGCTCTAAAGAGACCCAGTACTTC	CAQKQGSKETQYF
TRBD2	TRBJ2-3	TRBV6-6	.	TGTGCCAGCAGTTACGCGGGGGGCGGCACAGATACGCAGTATTTT	CASSYAGGGTDTQYF
.	TRBJ2-1	TRBV7-9	.	TGTGCCAGCAGCTTAGCGACGGGAAGGTCGGGCGATGAGCAGTTCTTC	CASSLATGRSGDEQFF
TRBD2	TRBJ2-7	TRBV2	.	TGTGCCAGCAGTGTGCCTAGCGGGACCTACGAGCAGTACTTC	CASSVPSGTYEQYF
TRBD1	TRBJ1-2	TRBV7-2	.	TGTGCCAGCAGCCAACAGGGGGCCGACTACACCTTC	CASSQQGADYTF
TRBD1	TRBJ2-7	TRBV29-1	.	TGCAGCGTTAAAGGACAGGGGGGAGTTGGCGAGCAGTACTTC	CSVKGQGGVGEQYF
.	TRBJ1-4	TRBV9	.	TGTGCCAGCAGCGCGGACAGCGGCGGGGAAAAACTGTTTTTT	CASSADSGGEKLFF
TRBD1	TRBJ2-6	TRBV18	.	TGTGCCAGCTCACTATCCGGGACAGGGGGCTCTGGGGCCAACGTCCTGACTTTC	CASSLSGTGGSGANVLTF
.	TRBJ2-3	TRBV4-1	.	TGCGCCAGCAGCCCCAGTTTTTCCGGGACCCTGAGCACAGATACGCAGTATTTT	CASSPSFSGTLSTDTQYF
TRBD1	TRBJ1-1	TRBV6-1	once	TGTGCCAGCAGTGATGGGACAGGGGGTGCCCGTGAAGCTTTCTTT	CASSDGTGGAREAFF
.	TRBJ2-5	TRBV2	.	TGTGCCAGCAGCCCTAAAGAGACCCAGTACTTC	CASSPKETQYF
.	TRBJ1-5	TRBV6-6	.	TGTGCCAGCAGTTACGCTCCACAGAATCAGCCCCAGCATTTT	CASSYAPQNQPQHF
TRBD2	TRBJ2-1	TRBV6-1	.	TGTGCCAGCACATTTAGCGGGCACCCCAATGAGCAGTTCTTC	CASTFSGHPNEQFF
TRBD1	TRBJ2-6	TRBV10-3	.	TGTGCCATCAGTGAGACCCAACAGGGGCCTTCTGGGGCCAACGTCCTGACTTTC	CAISETQQGPSGANVLTF
TRBD1	TRBJ2-5	TRBV7-9	.	TGTGCCAGCAGCTTAACAGGGGGCCTAATTGAGACCCAGTACTTC	CASSLTGGLIETQYF
.	TRBJ1-6	TRBV11-3	.	TGTGCCAGCAGCTTAGCGGAGGGGTCACCCCTCCACTTT	CASSLAEGSPLHF
.	TRBJ2-2	TRBV7-2	.	TGTGCCAGCAGCTTAGCGCTAGCGGGTATCCCCAGGGGGACCGGGGAGCTGTTTTTT	CASSLALAGIPRGTGELFF
.	TRBJ1-1	TRBV9	.	TGTGCCAGCAGCGTAGACCAAAGGAACACTGAAGCTTTCTTT	CASSVDQRNTEAFF
TRBD1	TRBJ1-6	TRBV9	.	TGTGCCAGCAGCGATGGACAGGGCCGCACCCTCCACTTT	CASSDGQGRTLHF
.	TRBJ2-7	TRBV5-4	.	TGTGCCAGCAGCTTGGGGGGCCTCGTTGGAGTGTACGAGCAGTACTTC	CASSLGGLVGVYEQYF
.	TRBJ2-5	TRBV4-2	.	TGTGCCAGCAGCCCAGGGTTGCTAGAGACCCAGTACTTC	CASSPGLLETQYF
.	TRBJ2-7	TRBV2	.	TGTGCCAGCAGTGAAAGGGACTACGAGCAGTACTTC	CASSERDYEQYF
TRBD2	TRBJ2-2	TRBV5-1	.	TGCGCCAGCAGCTTGCCTAGCGGGAGTGACCCGAACACCGGGGAGCTGTTTTTT	CASSLPSGSDPNTGELFF